This is a list of T cell receptor beta chains from one sample in a study of regulatory T cells in long-lasting Graves disease. Each CDR3 protein is one row after TCRdb ran MiXCR on the multiplex PCR reads. This table holds around 450,000 distinct CDR3 sequences, over 14% found once. This sample was also put to use in a study of T cells in Graves' hyperthyroidism and ophthalmopathy.

Sequenced material: peripheral blood mononuclear cells (PBMCs), taken at new diagnosis, from a patient treated with antithyroid drugs. The receptors here all came from a woman between 40 and 55 years old with Graves disease. The CDR3 runs from the conserved cysteine through the conserved F or W. The D gene is left open where the match is weak. Size values are once, few and many counts, or a class for expanded clones, and some rows have none.

d_call	clone_size	v_call	j_call	cdr3_nt	cdr3_aa
TRBD1	many	TRBV2	TRBJ2-6	TGTGCCAGCAGTGATCTCGGGACAGGGGTCCCTGGGGCCAACGTCCTGACTTTC	CASSDLGTGVPGANVLTF
-	many	TRBV14	TRBJ2-1	TGTGCCAGCAGCCAAGAATCAGGGTTGTACAATGAGCAGTTCTTC	CASSQESGLYNEQFF
-	few	TRBV7-9	TRBJ1-4	TGTGCCAGCGGGGACATCGGGGATGAAAAACTGTTTTTT	CASGDIGDEKLFF
TRBD2	-	TRBV27	TRBJ2-7	TGTGCCAGCCGAAAAGTCGGGACTAGCGGAAGCTCCTACGAGCAGTACTTC	CASRKVGTSGSSYEQYF
TRBD1	many	TRBV10-3	TRBJ1-5	TGTGCCATCAGTGTTACAGGGGGCAGGAATCAGCCCCAGCATTTT	CAISVTGGRNQPQHF
TRBD1	many	TRBV27	TRBJ2-7	TGTGCCAGCACGGGGACAGGGTATAACGAGCAGTACTTC	CASTGTGYNEQYF
TRBD1	many	TRBV4-2	TRBJ1-1	TGTGCCAGCAGCGAACGGACAGGGGATGCAGCTTTCTTT	CASSERTGDAAFF
-	-	TRBV11-2	TRBJ2-2	TGTGCCAGCAGCTTAGGGACGATTAGGTCAGCCGGGGAGCTGTTTTTT	CASSLGTIRSAGELFF
-	many	TRBV15	TRBJ2-7	TGTGCCACCAGCAGAGACAGGGGCCCCTACGAGCAGTACTTC	CATSRDRGPYEQYF
-	many	TRBV28	TRBJ1-5	TGTGCCAGCAGTTCCGTCGCTGGCCACAGCAATCAGCCCCAGCATTTT	CASSSVAGHSNQPQHF
TRBD2	-	TRBV7-9	TRBJ2-5	TGTGCCAGCAGCTTTCTAGCGGGAGCGCCCGGGACCCAGTACTTC	CASSFLAGAPGTQYF
-	-	TRBV9	TRBJ2-1	TGTGCCAGCAGCGTAGTAGGTCGGCTAGATGAGCAGTTCTTC	CASSVVGRLDEQFF
-	-	TRBV28	TRBJ1-2	TGTGCCAGCAGTTCCCAGGGTGTGTATGGCTACACCTTC	CASSSQGVYGYTF
-	few	TRBV6-5	TRBJ2-7	TGTGCCAGCAGTTATAGTAGTGGGAGCAACGAGCAGTACTTC	CASSYSSGSNEQYF
-	many	TRBV12-3/TRBV12-4	TRBJ2-7	TGTGCCAGCAGTTTATGGGGGGCGGGAAACGAGCAGTACTTC	CASSLWGAGNEQYF
-	once	TRBV11-3	TRBJ2-1	TGTGCCAGCAGCTTAGATGTGGGAGAGCAGTTCTTC	CASSLDVGEQFF
TRBD1	few	TRBV20-1	TRBJ1-6	TGCAGTGCTTTGGGACAGGGCAATTCACCCCTCCACTTT	CSALGQGNSPLHF
TRBD2	many	TRBV20-1	TRBJ2-7	TGCAGTGCTAGGGGACTAGCGGGAGCGACCGAGCAGTACTTC	CSARGLAGATEQYF
-	-	TRBV4-3	TRBJ2-1	TGCGCCAGCAACCAAAATGATGAGCAGTTCTTC	CASNQNDEQFF
TRBD1	-	TRBV28	TRBJ2-4	TGTGCCAGCAGTGAAAGACAGGGGGAAGGATACATTCAGTACTTC	CASSERQGEGYIQYF
TRBD1	-	TRBV5-4	TRBJ1-3	TGTGCCAGCAGCTTGGACAGGGGGCGCGGAAACACCATATATTTT	CASSLDRGRGNTIYF
-	few	TRBV9	TRBJ2-5	TGTGCCAGCAGCCCGGAAGACCTCCCGAGAGAGACCCAGTACTTC	CASSPEDLPRETQYF
-	-	TRBV2	TRBJ2-7	TGTGCCAGCAGTGAGTTCGCGGGACAGCCTACCTACGAGCAGTACTTC	CASSEFAGQPTYEQYF
-	many	TRBV2	TRBJ2-7	TGTGCCAGCAGTGAACCGGCTTGGCGGGATGCCTACGAGCAGTACTTC	CASSEPAWRDAYEQYF
-	few	TRBV11-1	TRBJ1-5	TGTGCCAGCAGCCCCCCGTCCAATCAGCCCCAGCATTTT	CASSPPSNQPQHF
-	-	TRBV19	TRBJ2-6	TGTGCCAGTAGTCCCCTCACCGGGACGCAAACTACCTCTGGGGCCAACGTCCTGACTTTC	CASSPLTGTQTTSGANVLTF
-	many	TRBV12-3/TRBV12-4	TRBJ2-3	TGTGCCAGCAGTTCGAGGCCCTCTAGCACAGATACGCAGTATTTT	CASSSRPSSTDTQYF
-	many	TRBV24-1	TRBJ1-3	TGTGCCACCAGTGATGGAAACACCATATATTTT	CATSDGNTIYF
TRBD1	many	TRBV11-2	TRBJ1-6	TGTGCCAGCAGCTATGGGACAGGCGTCCCCCTCCACTTT	CASSYGTGVPLHF
-	-	TRBV18	TRBJ2-1	TGTGCCAGCTCACCAGGCAGCCCCCTCAATGAGCAGTTCTTC	CASSPGSPLNEQFF
-	once	TRBV12-3/TRBV12-4	TRBJ1-1	TGTGCCAGCAGTCGACAGTCCCCAAACACTGAAGCTTTCTTT	CASSRQSPNTEAFF
-	-	TRBV20-1	TRBJ2-3	TGCAGTGCTGACACGACAGGCACAGATACGCAGTATTTT	CSADTTGTDTQYF
TRBD1	-	TRBV28	TRBJ2-4	TGTGCCAGCAGTTTATATTGGACAGGGAAAAACATTCAGTACTTC	CASSLYWTGKNIQYF
-	-	TRBV3-1	TRBJ1-2	TGTGCCAGCAGCCAAGCCCACAGGGTCGGCTATGGCTACACCTTC	CASSQAHRVGYGYTF
-	many	TRBV12-3/TRBV12-4	TRBJ2-7	TGTGCCAGCAGTTTAAGTGGGGGGCCGGGCTACGAGCAGTACTTC	CASSLSGGPGYEQYF
TRBD2	few	TRBV13	TRBJ2-1	TGTGCCAGCAGCTTGGGGACCCTAGGACTAGCGGGCACGCAATCCTACAATGAGCAGTTCTTC	CASSLGTLGLAGTQSYNEQFF
-	-	TRBV7-9	TRBJ1-2	TGTGCCAGCCATGAGGGGAGTAACTATGGCTACACCTTC	CASHEGSNYGYTF
TRBD1	many	TRBV2	TRBJ1-1	TGTGCCAGCAGGGACAGGAGCTGGGGCACTGAAGCTTTCTTT	CASRDRSWGTEAFF
-	many	TRBV28	TRBJ1-5	TGTGCCAGCAGTTTTTGGGGGGCGAGCAATCAGCCCCAGCATTTT	CASSFWGASNQPQHF
-	few	TRBV12-3/TRBV12-4	TRBJ2-2	TGTGCCAGCATGGGGCCGAACACCGGGGAGCTGTTTTTT	CASMGPNTGELFF
TRBD2	many	TRBV19	TRBJ2-2	TGTGCCAGTAGTGCCAGCGGGAGACCCGGGGAGCTGTTTTTT	CASSASGRPGELFF
-	many	TRBV13	TRBJ1-1	TGTGCCAGCAGCGATGGAGGCTGGGCCGACACTGAAGCTTTCTTT	CASSDGGWADTEAFF
TRBD2	many	TRBV14	TRBJ2-1	TGTGCCAGCAGCCAAGGACTAGCGGGATCTTATGGTGAGCAGTTCTTC	CASSQGLAGSYGEQFF